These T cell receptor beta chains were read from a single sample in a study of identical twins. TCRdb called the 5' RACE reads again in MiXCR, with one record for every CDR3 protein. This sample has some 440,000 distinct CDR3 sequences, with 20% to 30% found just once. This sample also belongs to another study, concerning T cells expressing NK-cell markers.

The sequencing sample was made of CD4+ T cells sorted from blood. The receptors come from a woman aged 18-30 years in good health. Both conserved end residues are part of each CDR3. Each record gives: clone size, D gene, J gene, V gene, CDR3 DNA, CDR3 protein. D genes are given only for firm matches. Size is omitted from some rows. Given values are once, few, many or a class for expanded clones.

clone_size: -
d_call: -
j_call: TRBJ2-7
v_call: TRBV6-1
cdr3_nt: TGTGCCAGCATGCACCCCTACGAGCAGTACTTC
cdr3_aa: CASMHPYEQYF

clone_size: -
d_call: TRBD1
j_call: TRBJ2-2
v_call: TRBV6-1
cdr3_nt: TGTGCCAGCAGTGAAGGACAGGGGGCGGACGGGGAGCTGTTTTTT
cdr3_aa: CASSEGQGADGELFF

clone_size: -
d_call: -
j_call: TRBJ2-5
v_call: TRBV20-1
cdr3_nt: TGCAGTGCTAGAGATCAGAGGTTCCAAGAGACCCAGTACTTC
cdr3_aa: CSARDQRFQETQYF

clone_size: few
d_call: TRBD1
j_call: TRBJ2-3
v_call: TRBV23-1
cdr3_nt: TGCGCCAGCAGTACGGACAGGGTTAGCACAGATACGCAGTATTTT
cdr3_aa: CASSTDRVSTDTQYF

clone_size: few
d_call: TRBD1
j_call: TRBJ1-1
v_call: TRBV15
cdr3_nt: TGTGCCACCAGCCCTAACAGGGGGCGTTGGACTGAAGCTTTCTTT
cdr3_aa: CATSPNRGRWTEAFF

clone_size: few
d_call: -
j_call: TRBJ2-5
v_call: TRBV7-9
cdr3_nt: TGTGCCAGCAGCTTAGCCCGGACAAAACAAGAGACCCAGTACTTC
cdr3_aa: CASSLARTKQETQYF

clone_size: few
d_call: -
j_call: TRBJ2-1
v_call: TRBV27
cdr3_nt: TGTGCCAGCAGTTTATGGGCAACCTCCTACAATGAGCAGTTCTTC
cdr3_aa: CASSLWATSYNEQFF

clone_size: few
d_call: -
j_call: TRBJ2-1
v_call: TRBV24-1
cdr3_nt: TGTGCCACCAGTGAGCGAGGGGGAGGAGAGCAGTTCTTC
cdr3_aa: CATSERGGGEQFF

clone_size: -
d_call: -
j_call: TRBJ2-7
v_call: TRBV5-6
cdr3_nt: TGTGCCAGCAGCTTGGGAGAAGGGGCCTACTACGAGCAGTACTTC
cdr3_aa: CASSLGEGAYYEQYF

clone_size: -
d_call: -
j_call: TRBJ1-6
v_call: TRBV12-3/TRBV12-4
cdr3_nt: TGTGCCAGCGGTATTAATTCACCCCTCCACTTT
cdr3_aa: CASGINSPLHF

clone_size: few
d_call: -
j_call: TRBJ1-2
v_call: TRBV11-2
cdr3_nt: TGTGCCAGCAGCCAAGTTGGGGTACAAGGGATGAGAAATGGCTACACCTTC
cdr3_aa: CASSQVGVQGMRNGYTF

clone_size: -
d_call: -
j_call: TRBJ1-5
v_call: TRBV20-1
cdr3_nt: TGCAGTTTTGCAGGGTCCAATCAGCCCCAGCATTTT
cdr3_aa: CSFAGSNQPQHF

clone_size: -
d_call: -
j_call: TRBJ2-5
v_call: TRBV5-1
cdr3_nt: TGCGCCAGCAGCTTGGGGACCCGTCAAGAGACCCAGTACTTC
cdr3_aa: CASSLGTRQETQYF

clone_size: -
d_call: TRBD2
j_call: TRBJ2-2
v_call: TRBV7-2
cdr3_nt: TGTGCCAGCAGAACGGGACTAGCGGGGATTAACACCGGGGAGCTGTTTTTT
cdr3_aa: CASRTGLAGINTGELFF

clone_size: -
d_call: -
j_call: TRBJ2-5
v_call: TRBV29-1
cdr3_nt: TGCAGCGTTGAAGATTTCCAGGGTCGGGAGACCCAGTACTTC
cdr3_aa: CSVEDFQGRETQYF

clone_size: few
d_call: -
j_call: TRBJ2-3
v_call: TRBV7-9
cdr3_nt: TGTGCCAGCAGCTTAGGGGTGAGGGCAGATACGCAGTATTTT
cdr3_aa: CASSLGVRADTQYF

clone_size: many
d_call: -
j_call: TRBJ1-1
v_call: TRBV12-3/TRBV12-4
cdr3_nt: TGCGCCAGCAGCTTCTCCGCGAACACTGAAGCTTTCTTT
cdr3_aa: CASSFSANTEAFF

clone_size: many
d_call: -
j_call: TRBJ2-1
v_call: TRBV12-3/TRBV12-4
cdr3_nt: TGTGCCAGCAGTTTAGCGGGGGGTACTAATGAGCAGTTCTTC
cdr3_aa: CASSLAGGTNEQFF

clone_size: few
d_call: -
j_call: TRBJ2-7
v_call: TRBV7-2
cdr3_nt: TGTGCCAGCAGCCCTGGCCGGGTTTCCTCCTACGAGCAGTACTTC
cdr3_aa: CASSPGRVSSYEQYF

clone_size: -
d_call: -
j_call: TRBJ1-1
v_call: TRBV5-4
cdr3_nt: TGTGCCAGCAGCTCTCTCCTGATTAACACTGAAGCTTTCTTT
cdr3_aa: CASSSLLINTEAFF

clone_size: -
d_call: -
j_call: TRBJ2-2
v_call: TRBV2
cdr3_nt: TGTGCCAGCAGTGTTGTCCGGGGGCCGAACACCGGGGAGCTGTTTTTT
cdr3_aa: CASSVVRGPNTGELFF

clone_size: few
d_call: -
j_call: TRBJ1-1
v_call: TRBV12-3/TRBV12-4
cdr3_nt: TGTGCCAGCAGACTATTAAGATTTTCAGTAAACACTGAAGCTTTCTTT
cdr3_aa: CASRLLRFSVNTEAFF

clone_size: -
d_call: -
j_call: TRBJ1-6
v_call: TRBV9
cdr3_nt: TGTGCCAGCAGCCCAGGACAGAATTCACCCCTCCACTTT
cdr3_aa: CASSPGQNSPLHF

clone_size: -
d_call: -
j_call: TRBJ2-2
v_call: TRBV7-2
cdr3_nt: TGTGCCAGCAGCTTATTTAGGGCGAGGCTTAACGGGGAGCTGTTTTTT
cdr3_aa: CASSLFRARLNGELFF

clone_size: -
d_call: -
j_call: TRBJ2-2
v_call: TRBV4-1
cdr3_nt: TGCGCCAGCAGCCGACCACAGGTCACCGGGGAGCTGTTTTTT
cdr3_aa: CASSRPQVTGELFF

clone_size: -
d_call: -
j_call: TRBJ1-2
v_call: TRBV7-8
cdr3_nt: TGTGCCAGCAGCCCAAGCGGGCGTGGCTACACCTTC
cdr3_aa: CASSPSGRGYTF

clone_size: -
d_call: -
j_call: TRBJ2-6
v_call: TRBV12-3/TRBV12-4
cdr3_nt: TGTGCCAGCACGATTCTGGGGGACTCTGGGGCCAACGTCCTGACTTTC
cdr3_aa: CASTILGDSGANVLTF

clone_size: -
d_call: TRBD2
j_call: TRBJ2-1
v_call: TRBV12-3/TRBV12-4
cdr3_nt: TGTGCCAGCAGTTTCGTTAGCGGGGGTAACAATGAGCAGTTCTTC
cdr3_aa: CASSFVSGGNNEQFF

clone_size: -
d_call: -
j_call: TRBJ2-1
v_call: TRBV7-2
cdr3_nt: TGTGCCAGCAGCTTAGCGGTCCGGCGGGGTCAGAATGAGCAGTTCTTC
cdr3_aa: CASSLAVRRGQNEQFF

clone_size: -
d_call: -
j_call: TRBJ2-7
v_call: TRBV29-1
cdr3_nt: TGCAGCTTCCGGGACGAGTTGTACGAGCAGTACTTC
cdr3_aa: CSFRDELYEQYF

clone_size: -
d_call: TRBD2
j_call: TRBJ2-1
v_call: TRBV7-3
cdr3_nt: TGTGCCAGCAGCTTACGGGCTAGCGGGGACAATGAGCAGTTCTTC
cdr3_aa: CASSLRASGDNEQFF

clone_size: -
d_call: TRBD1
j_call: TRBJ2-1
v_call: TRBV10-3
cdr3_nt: TGTGCCATCAGTAGGACCGGGACAGGGGAGGTGAATGAGCAGTTCTTC
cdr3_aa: CAISRTGTGEVNEQFF

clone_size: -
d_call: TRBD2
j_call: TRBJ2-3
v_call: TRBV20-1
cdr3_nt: TGCAGTGCTAGAGGGCTAGCGGGCACAGATACGCAGTATTTT
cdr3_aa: CSARGLAGTDTQYF

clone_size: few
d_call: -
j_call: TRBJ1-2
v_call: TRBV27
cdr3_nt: TGTGCCAGCAGTTGGAGCAGGGTGGGCACCTATGGCTACACCTTC
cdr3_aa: CASSWSRVGTYGYTF

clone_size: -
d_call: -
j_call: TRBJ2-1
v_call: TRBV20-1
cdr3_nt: TGCAGTGCTAGTACCCAGCCCCATGAGCAGTTCTTC
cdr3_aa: CSASTQPHEQFF

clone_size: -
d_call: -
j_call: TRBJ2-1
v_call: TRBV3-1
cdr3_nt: TGTGCCAGCAGCCTCGTTACCGTGGGGACCAATGAGCAGTTCTTC
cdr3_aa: CASSLVTVGTNEQFF

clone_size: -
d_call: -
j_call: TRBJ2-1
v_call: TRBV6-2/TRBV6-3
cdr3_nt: TGTGCCAGCAGTTACAGAGGGCCCGCCAATGAGCAGTTCTTC
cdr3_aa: CASSYRGPANEQFF

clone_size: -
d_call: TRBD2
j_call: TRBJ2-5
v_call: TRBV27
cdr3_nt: TGTGCCAGCAGTCAAATCGGGACTAGCGGGAGCAGGGAGACCCAGTACTTC
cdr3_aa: CASSQIGTSGSRETQYF

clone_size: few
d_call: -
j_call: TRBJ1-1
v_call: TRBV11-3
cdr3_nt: TGTGCCAGCAGCCTTGCCGCTTATTCTGAAGCTTTCTTT
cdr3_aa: CASSLAAYSEAFF

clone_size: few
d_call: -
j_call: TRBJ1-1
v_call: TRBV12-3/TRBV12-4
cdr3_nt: TGTGCCAGCAGCCCAGCCAGATCTGGGGGGGACACTGAAGCTTTCTTT
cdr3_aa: CASSPARSGGDTEAFF

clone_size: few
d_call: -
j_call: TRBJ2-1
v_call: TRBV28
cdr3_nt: TGTGCCAGCAGCCCAGCTAGAATTCGGTTCTTC
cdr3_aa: CASSPARIRFF

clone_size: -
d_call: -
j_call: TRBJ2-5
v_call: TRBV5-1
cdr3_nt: TGCGCCAGCAGCTTCCCGGGTATCCAAGAGACCCAGTACTTC
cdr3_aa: CASSFPGIQETQYF

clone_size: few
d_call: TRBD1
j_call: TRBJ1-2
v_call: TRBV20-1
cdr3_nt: TGCAGTGCCGCCAGGGGGCTTGGTGGCTACACCTTC
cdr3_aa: CSAARGLGGYTF

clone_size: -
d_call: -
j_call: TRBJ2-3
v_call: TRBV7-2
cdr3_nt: TGTGCCAGCAGCTTAGTAACAGAAGATACGCAGTATTTT
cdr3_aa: CASSLVTEDTQYF

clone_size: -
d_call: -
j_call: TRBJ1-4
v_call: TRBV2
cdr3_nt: TGTGCCAGCAGGCGGGACTCCAATGAAAAACTGTTTTTT
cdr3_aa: CASRRDSNEKLFF

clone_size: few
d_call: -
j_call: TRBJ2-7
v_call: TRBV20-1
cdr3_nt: TGCAGTGCTAGCAGAATTCAGGGATTCTACGAGCAGTACTTC
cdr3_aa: CSASRIQGFYEQYF

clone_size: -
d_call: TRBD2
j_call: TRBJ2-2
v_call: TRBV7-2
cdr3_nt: TGTGCCAGCAGGGGGACTAGCGGGGTTGGGGAGCTGTTTTTT
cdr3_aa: CASRGTSGVGELFF

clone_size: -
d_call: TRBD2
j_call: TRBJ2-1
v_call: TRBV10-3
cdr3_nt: TGTGCCATCAGTGAACCGGGACTAGCCCTTAATGAGCAGTTCTTC
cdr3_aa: CAISEPGLALNEQFF

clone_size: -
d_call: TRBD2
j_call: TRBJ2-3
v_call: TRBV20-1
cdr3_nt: TGCAGTGCCCCTGGACTAGCGGATACGCAGTATTTT
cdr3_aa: CSAPGLADTQYF

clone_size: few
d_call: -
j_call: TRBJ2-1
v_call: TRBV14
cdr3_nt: TGTGCCAGCAGCCGAGCTAGTTTGGAGCAGTTCTTC
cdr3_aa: CASSRASLEQFF

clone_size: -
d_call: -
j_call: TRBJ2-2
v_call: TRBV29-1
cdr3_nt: TGCAGCGTTGAACATACGAACACCGGGGAGCTGTTTTTT
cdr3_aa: CSVEHTNTGELFF